This TCR beta chain is drawn from a study of shared clonotypes between healthy human individuals. The study ran the assay at deep level. Only in-frame clones appear in the TCRdb table, and some are missing; sequencing was by immunoSEQ multiplex PCR. This table holds about half a million clones, approximately 78% found once. CDR3 length: 15 residues. Germline V gene lookup returns CDR1 MDHEN and CDR2 SYDVKM. The V and J ends lost 5 bases and 0 bases respectively, with 11 bases between them. The receptor was derived from a woman aged 40 to 49 in good health. Some clones in this sample may be carry-over from other donors' samples. Sequenced sample: PBMCs. The gene calls are TRBV28 and TRBJ1-3, with a possible D match to TRBD1 (5 bases). The DNA for the CDR3 is TGTGCCAGCAGTCGGGACGTAGGCTCTGGAAACACCATATATTTT. It encodes CASSRDVGSGNTIYF.